Presented here are 26 T cell receptor beta chains from one specimen sequenced in a study of blood T cell repertoires in COVID-19. Measured with immunoSEQ multiplex PCR; TCRdb has only the in-frame clones, and not every one. The data contain around 68,000 clones, 75% to 90% of them singletons. Sequencing input: peripheral blood. All receptors come from a man between 45 and 60 years old with acute or convalescent COVID-19.

In its sample, this clone was seen a few times. J is TRBJ1-1 and V is TRBV27; 8 positions match TRBD1. J was trimmed by 3 bases and V by 3 bases; bases with no gene match: 21. The germline V gene encodes CDR1 MNHEY and CDR2 SMNVEV (reference sequence). There are 20 residues in the CDR3. The CDR3 here is CASSFVGTGYSGPPDTEAFF. The CDR3 nucleotides are TGTGCCAGCAGTTTTGTCGGGACAGGTTACTCGGGGCCGCCGGACACTGAAGCTTTCTTT.

The rearrangement joins TRBV18 to TRBJ2-1; tentative D call: TRBD2 (5 bases). V was shortened by 4 bases and J by 3 bases, with 13 bases between the two germline ends. This CDR3 comprises 15 residues. CDR1 is KGHSH and CDR2 is LQKENI in the germline V gene. The DNA for the CDR3 is TGTGCCAGCTCACGTATCCGGGATTACTACAATGAGCAGTTCTTC. Encoded protein: CASSRIRDYYNEQFF.

The gene calls are TRBV28 and TRBJ2-1; 10 bases map to TRBD2. This CDR3 contains 18 residues. In germline, CDR1 is MDHEN, CDR2 SYDVKM. The V gene end was trimmed by 6 bases and the J gene end by 7 bases; junction bases not matched to a gene: 18. CDR3 sequence: CASRKRLAGAVVMNEQFF. The CDR3 DNA reads as TGTGCCAGCAGGAAAAGGCTAGCGGGAGCTGTTGTTATGAATGAGCAGTTCTTC.

This clone was counted between two and nine times. The chain couples TRBV18 to TRBJ1-6; D possibly corresponds to TRBD1 (6 bases). Per germline, CDR1 KGHSH and CDR2 LQKENI. The V end lost 2 bases, the J end lost 6 bases, and 11 bases lay between the germline ends. The CDR3 is 15 residues long. CDR3 sequence: CASSPVSDSNSPLHF. CDR3 nucleotide sequence: TGTGCCAGCTCACCAGTGTCGGACAGTAATTCACCCCTCCACTTT.

This clone was counted a single time. The chain carries TRBV7-8 and TRBJ1-2; maybe TRBD1 (5 bases). The CDR3 consists of 12 residues. Germline loops: CDR1 SGHVS, CDR2 FQNEAQ. Trimming left V 5 bases short and J 13 bases short, with 17 bases between. This CDR3 reads CASSISDTSITF. CDR3 nucleotide sequence: TGTGCCAGCAGCATCTCGGACACATCCATCACCTTC.

This chain joins TRBV7-2 and TRBJ1-6, with D possibly matching TRBD1 (5 bases). Germline V CDR1 and CDR2: SGHTA, FQGNSA. The V gene lost 1 base and the J gene lost 10 bases, with 14 bases spanning the gap. This CDR3 comprises 15 residues. The DNA for the CDR3 is TGTGCCAGCAGCTTAGTAGGGCAGGGCGGATCACCCCTCCACTTT. This sequence encodes CASSLVGQGGSPLHF.

This clone is a singleton in its sample. CDR3 sequence: CAISRDLWDFLSYEQYV. As DNA, the CDR3 is TGTGCCATCAGTAGGGACCTCTGGGACTTCTTATCCTACGAGCAGTACGTC. The chain recombines TRBV10-3 with TRBJ2-7; perhaps TRBD2 as D (6 bases). V was cut by 5 bases and J by 1 base, with 21 bases left in between. This CDR3 is 17 amino acids long. The germline CDR1 and CDR2 sequences are ENHRY and SYGVKD.

J is TRBJ1-2 and V is TRBV7-8; TRBD1 might be the D (5 bases). The CDR3 runs to 15 residues. CDR1 is SGHVS, CDR2 FQNEAQ, per germline. The V end lost 5 bases, the J end lost 8 bases, and 21 bases lay between the germline ends. CDR3 coding DNA: TGTGCCAGCAGCCGTTTCGAAGGGGCAGGGTACGGCTACACCTTC. Translated, it gives CASSRFEGAGYGYTF.

The chain carries TRBV2 and TRBJ1-5; TRBD1 matches at 10 bases. This CDR3 comprises 16 residues. V dropped 5 bases and J dropped 3; count of bases not matched to a gene: 7. Germline CDR1 is SNHLY and CDR2 is FYNNEI. CDR3 protein: CASSYGQGVNNQPQHF. As DNA, the CDR3 is TGTGCCAGCAGTTACGGACAGGGGGTTAACAATCAGCCCCAGCATTTT.

This chain connects TRBV6-6 to TRBJ1-2; D is possibly TRBD1 (5 bases). The germline CDR1 and CDR2 sequences are MNHNY and SVGAGI (reference sequence). This CDR3 has 13 residues. V lost 2 bases and J 6 bases, leaving 10 bases between the germline ends. The CDR3 nucleotides read TGTGCCAGCAGTTACGTTGGCAGGGATGGCTACACCTTC. This encodes CASSYVGRDGYTF.

The CDR3 sequence is CASSPPGPRHTEAFF. In DNA, the CDR3 is TGTGCCAGCTCACCACCGGGGCCAAGACACACTGAAGCTTTCTTT. The rearrangement links TRBV18 to TRBJ1-1; the D gene is possibly TRBD1 (5 bases). V gave up 0 bases and J gave up 3 bases, with 11 bases separating them. CDR1 KGHSH and CDR2 LQKENI come from the germline V gene. The CDR3 covers 15 residues.

This clone has a single count. The chain links TRBV28 to TRBJ2-7, with D possibly TRBD2 on 5 matching bases. Trimming shortened V by 3 bases and J by 4 bases, and 13 bases separated the two germline ends. CDR1 and CDR2 (germline): MDHEN, SYDVKM. The CDR3 sequence is 14 residues long. CDR3 coding DNA: TGTGCCAGCAGTTTCTCTGGGAGAAGGTACGAGCAGTACTTC. Amino acid sequence: CASSFSGRRYEQYF.

This chain uses TRBV7-8 with TRBJ2-1, with D tentatively TRBD2 (5 bases). V lost 3 bases to trimming and J lost 1 base, with 13 bases between them. CDR3 length equals 16 residues. The germline V gene encodes CDR1 SGHVS and CDR2 FQNEAQ. CDR3 protein: CASSFVGDVSYNEQFF. The CDR3 DNA follows: TGTGCCAGCAGCTTCGTGGGAGATGTATCCTACAATGAGCAGTTCTTC. The variable domain in full, with the rest retrieved from reference TRBV7-8 and TRBJ2-1, is GAGVSQSPRYKVAKRGQDVALRCDPISGHVSLFWYQQALGQGPEFLTYFQNEAQLDKSGLPSDRFFAERPEGSVSTLKIQRTQQEDSAVYLCASSFVGDVSYNEQFFGPGTRLTVL.

The chain couples TRBV19 to TRBJ1-2; 9 bases agree with TRBD1. Germline values: CDR1 LNHDA, CDR2 SQIVND (reference sequence). Trimming took 3 bases from V and 3 from J; bases not matched to a gene: 5. This CDR3 contains 15 residues. CDR3 protein: CASSMKGQGYYGYTF. The DNA of the CDR3 is TGTGCCAGTAGTATGAAGGGACAGGGATACTATGGCTACACCTTC.

J is TRBJ1-1 and V is TRBV7-9; unclear D gene. Germline V CDR1 and CDR2: SEHNR, FQNEAQ (reference sequence). Trimming took off 5 bases at V and 3 bases at J, with 7 bases between the two ends. The CDR3 has 12 residues. The CDR3 sequence: CASSPADTEAFF. The DNA for the CDR3 is TGTGCCAGCAGCCCCGCAGACACTGAAGCTTTCTTT.

The genes are TRBV23-1 and TRBJ1-5; no reliable D call. TRBV23-1 carries the ORF label, with uncertain function. Trimming cost V 4 bases and J 0 bases, with 7 bases left between them. The CDR3 covers 14 residues. The CDR3 nucleotides are TGCGCCAGCAGTCCCAGGTATAGCAATCAGCCCCAGCATTTT. Protein: CASSPRYSNQPQHF.

This chain links TRBV6-5 with TRBJ1-2, with unresolved D. The V end lost 0 bases, the J end lost 8 bases, and 16 bases lay between the germline ends. The CDR3 is made up of 15 amino acids. CDR1 and CDR2 (germline): MNHEY, SVGAGI. CDR3 in DNA: TGTGCCAGCAGTTACTCGGCCACATTATCTCAGGGCTACACCTTC. It codes for CASSYSATLSQGYTF.

The V call is TRBV28, the J call TRBJ2-7, with TRBD1 matching over 9 bases. Germline loops: CDR1 MDHEN, CDR2 SYDVKM. The J segment lost 1 base and the V segment lost 7 bases, leaving 5 bases of the junction unmatched. The CDR3 is 14 residues long. CDR3 sequence (DNA): TGTGCCAGCAAGGCAGGGACAGGGTCCTACGAGCAGTACTTC. It yields the protein CASKAGTGSYEQYF. Drawing the rest from reference TRBV28 and TRBJ2-7, the complete variable domain is DVKVTQSSRYLVKRTGEKVFLECVQDMDHENMFWYRQDPGLGLRLIYFSYDVKMKEKGDIPEGYSVSREKKERFSLILESASTNQTSMYLCASKAGTGSYEQYFGPGTRLTVT.

V usage is TRBV24-1 and J usage is TRBJ1-5, with TRBD1 as a possible D gene (6 bases). V lost 4 bases and J lost 7, with 16 bases in between. The CDR3 covers 15 residues. The germline CDR1 and CDR2 sequences are KGHDR and SFDVKD. The CDR3 DNA follows: TGTGCCACCAGTGACAAACAGGGTGTTGGACAGCCCCAGCATTTT. Translated: CATSDKQGVGQPQHF.

The chain carries TRBV24-1 and TRBJ1-6, with 11 bases aligning to TRBD1. This CDR3 spans 17 amino acids. Germline V gene lookup returns CDR1 KGHDR and CDR2 SFDVKD. The V gene end was trimmed by 5 bases and the J gene end by 5 bases; junction bases not matched to a gene: 7. CDR3 sequence (DNA): TGTGCCACCAGTGTGGCAGGACAGGGGGCCAATAATTCACCCCTCCACTTT. This translates into CATSVAGQGANNSPLHF.

This chain links TRBV7-9 with TRBJ2-1; 7 bases fit TRBD2. Germline values: CDR1 SEHNR, CDR2 FQNEAQ (reference sequence). This CDR3 has 15 amino acids. V was pared by 5 bases and J by 0 bases, with 4 bases of the junction left unmatched. CDR3 protein: CASSPSGGSYNEQFF. In DNA form, the CDR3 reads TGTGCCAGCAGCCCTAGCGGTGGCTCCTACAATGAGCAGTTCTTC.

This chain connects TRBV7-9 to TRBJ1-1, with 9 bases matching TRBD1. Looked up from germline, CDR1 is SEHNR and CDR2 is FQNEAQ (reference sequence). The CDR3 consists of 13 residues. V lost 10 bases and J lost 5; bases outside the gene matches: 8. In DNA form, the CDR3 reads TGTGCCACCCATCGGACAGGGGTTACTGAAGCTTTCTTT. Protein product: CATHRTGVTEAFF.

The chain recombines TRBV6-2 or TRBV6-3 with TRBJ1-5; tentative D call: TRBD1 (6 bases). This CDR3 is built from 16 residues. The V and J ends lost 0 bases and 0 bases respectively, with 9 bases between them. CDR1 and CDR2 from the germline V gene are MNHEY and SVGEGT. CDR3 in amino acids: CASSYSGGLSNQPQHF. Here the CDR3 DNA reads TGTGCCAGCAGTTACTCCGGGGGGCTTAGCAATCAGCCCCAGCATTTT.

V usage is TRBV30 and J usage is TRBJ1-2; the D gene is possibly TRBD1 (6 bases). Germline CDR1 GTSNPN, CDR2 SVGIG (reference sequence). The CDR3 consists of 13 residues. Deletions cut 0 bases from V and 7 bases from J, with 12 bases between. The CDR3 spells CAWSVLGGIGYTF. The CDR3 DNA sequence: TGTGCCTGGAGTGTACTAGGGGGTATTGGCTACACCTTC.

This chain links TRBV4-2 with TRBJ1-5; D perhaps matches TRBD1 (5 bases). CDR1 is LGHNA, CDR2 YNFKEQ, per germline. V gave up 7 bases and J gave up 0 bases, with 22 bases separating them. This CDR3 is built from 18 residues. CDR3 sequence: CASTPNRGGTYSNQPQHF. CDR3 DNA sequence: TGTGCCAGCACTCCTAATCGCGGGGGAACATATAGCAATCAGCCCCAGCATTTT.

The sample holds a few counts of this clone. The chain joins TRBV5-1 to TRBJ2-1; 9 nucleotides match TRBD2. The CDR3 totals 15 residues. Trimming cost V 2 bases and J 4 bases; bases outside gene matches: 4. CDR1 is SGHRS and CDR2 is YFSETQ in the germline V gene. The CDR3 bases are TGCGCCAGCAGCTTTATAGCGGGAGAATACAATGAGCAGTTCTTC. Its translation: CASSFIAGEYNEQFF.